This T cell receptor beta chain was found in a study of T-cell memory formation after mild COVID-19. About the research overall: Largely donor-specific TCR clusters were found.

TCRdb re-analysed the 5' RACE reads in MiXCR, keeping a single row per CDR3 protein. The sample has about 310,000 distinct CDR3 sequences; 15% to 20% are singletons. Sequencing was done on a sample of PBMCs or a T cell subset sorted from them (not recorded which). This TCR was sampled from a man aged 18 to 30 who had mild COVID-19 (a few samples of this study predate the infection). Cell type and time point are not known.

CDR3 in amino acids: CASSPITGGEETQYF. CDR3 nucleotides: TGTGCCAGCAGCCCTATAACAGGGGGCGAAGAGACCCAGTACTTC. The chain uses TRBV11-2 and TRBJ2-5, with 9 bases aligning to TRBD1. The CDR3 is 15 amino acids. After removal of 5 bases from V and 3 bases from J, the junction contained 7 bases not matched to a gene. Germline lookup yields CDR1 SGHAT and CDR2 FQNNGV.